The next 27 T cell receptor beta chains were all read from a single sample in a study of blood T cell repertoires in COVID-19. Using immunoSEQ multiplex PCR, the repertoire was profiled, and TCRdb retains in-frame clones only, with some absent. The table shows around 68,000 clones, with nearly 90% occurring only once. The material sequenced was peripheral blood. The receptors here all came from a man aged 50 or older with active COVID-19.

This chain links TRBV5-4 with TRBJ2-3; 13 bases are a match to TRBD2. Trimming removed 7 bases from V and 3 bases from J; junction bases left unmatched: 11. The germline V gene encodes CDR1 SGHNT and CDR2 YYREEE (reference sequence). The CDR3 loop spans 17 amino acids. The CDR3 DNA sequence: TGTGCCAGCGGACGACTAGCGGGGGGCGGAGGGACAGATACGCAGTATTTT. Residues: CASGRLAGGGGTDTQYF.

CDR3 loop: CASSPILSSYEQYF. CDR3 bases: TGTGCCAGCAGCCCGATATTGAGCTCCTACGAGCAGTACTTC. The chain has TRBV7-8 and TRBJ2-7; unclear D gene. The CDR3 loop spans 14 amino acids. Germline V lookup: CDR1 SGHVS, CDR2 FQNEAQ. Trimming took off 5 bases at V and 0 bases at J, with 11 bases between the two ends.

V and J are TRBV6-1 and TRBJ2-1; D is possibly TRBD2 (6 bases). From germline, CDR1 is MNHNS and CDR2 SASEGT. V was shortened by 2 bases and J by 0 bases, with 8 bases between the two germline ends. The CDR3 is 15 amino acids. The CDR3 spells CASSEMGGSYNEQFF. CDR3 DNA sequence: TGTGCCAGCAGTGAAATGGGGGGCTCCTACAATGAGCAGTTCTTC.

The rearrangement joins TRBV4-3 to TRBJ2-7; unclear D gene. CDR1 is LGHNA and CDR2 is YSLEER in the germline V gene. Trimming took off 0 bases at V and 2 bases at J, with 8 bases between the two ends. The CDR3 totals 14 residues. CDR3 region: CASSQEGVAYEQYF. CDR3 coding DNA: TGCGCCAGCAGCCAAGAAGGAGTCGCCTACGAGCAGTACTTC.

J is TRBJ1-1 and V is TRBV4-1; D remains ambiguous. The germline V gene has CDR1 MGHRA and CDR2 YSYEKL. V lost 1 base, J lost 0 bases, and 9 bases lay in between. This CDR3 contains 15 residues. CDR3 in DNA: TGCGCCAGCAGCCAAGTGCAGGCCTTGAACACTGAAGCTTTCTTT. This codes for CASSQVQALNTEAFF.

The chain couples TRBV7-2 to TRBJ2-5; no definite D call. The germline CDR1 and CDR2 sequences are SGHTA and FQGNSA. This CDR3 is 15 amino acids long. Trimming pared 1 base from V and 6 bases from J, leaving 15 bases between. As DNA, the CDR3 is TGTGCCAGCAGCTTAGTGACATCCACCATCCAGACCCAGTACTTC. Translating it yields CASSLVTSTIQTQYF.

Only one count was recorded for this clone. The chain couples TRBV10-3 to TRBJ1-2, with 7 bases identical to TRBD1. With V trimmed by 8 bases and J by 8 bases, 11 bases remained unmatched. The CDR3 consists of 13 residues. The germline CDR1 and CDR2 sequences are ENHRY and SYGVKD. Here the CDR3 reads CAIGIQGNKGYTF. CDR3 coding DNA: TGTGCCATCGGAATACAGGGGAATAAGGGCTACACCTTC.

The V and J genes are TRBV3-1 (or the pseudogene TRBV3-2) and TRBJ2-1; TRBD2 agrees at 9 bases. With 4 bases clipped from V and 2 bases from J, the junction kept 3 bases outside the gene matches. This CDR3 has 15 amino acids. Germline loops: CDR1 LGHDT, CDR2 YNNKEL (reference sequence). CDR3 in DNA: TGTGCCAGCAGCCCTAGCGGGGCCGCCTACAATGAGCAGTTCTTC. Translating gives CASSPSGAAYNEQFF.

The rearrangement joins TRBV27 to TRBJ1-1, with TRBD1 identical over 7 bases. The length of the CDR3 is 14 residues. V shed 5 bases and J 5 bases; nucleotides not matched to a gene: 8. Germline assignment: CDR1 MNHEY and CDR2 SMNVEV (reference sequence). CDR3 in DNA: TGTGCCAGCAGTCGAGCGGCAGGGGGAACTGAAGCTTTCTTT. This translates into CASSRAAGGTEAFF.

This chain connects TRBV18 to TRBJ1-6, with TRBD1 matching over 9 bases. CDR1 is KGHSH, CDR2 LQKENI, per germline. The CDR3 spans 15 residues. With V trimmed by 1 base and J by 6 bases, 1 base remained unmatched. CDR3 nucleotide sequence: TGTGCCAGCTCACCACAGGGACAGGGTAATTCACCCCTCCACTTT. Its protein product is CASSPQGQGNSPLHF.

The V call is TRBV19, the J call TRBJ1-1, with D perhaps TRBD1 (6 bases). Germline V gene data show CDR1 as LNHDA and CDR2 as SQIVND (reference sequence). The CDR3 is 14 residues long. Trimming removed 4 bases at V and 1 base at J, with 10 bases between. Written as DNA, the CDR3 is TGTGCCAGTAGTAAACAGGGAAGGAACACTGAAGCTTTCTTT. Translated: CASSKQGRNTEAFF. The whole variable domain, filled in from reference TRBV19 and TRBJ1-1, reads DGGITQSPKYLFRKEGQNVTLSCEQNLNHDAMYWYRQDPGQGLRLIYYSQIVNDFQKGDIAEGYSVSREKKESFPLTVTSAQKNPTAFYLCASSKQGRNTEAFFGQGTRLTVV.

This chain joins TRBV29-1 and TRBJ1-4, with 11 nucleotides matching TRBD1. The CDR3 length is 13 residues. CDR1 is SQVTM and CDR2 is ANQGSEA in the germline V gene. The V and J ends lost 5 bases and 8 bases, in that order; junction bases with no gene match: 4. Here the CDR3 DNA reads TGCAGCGTTCGGGACAGGGGGAGGGAAAAACTGTTTTTT. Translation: CSVRDRGREKLFF.

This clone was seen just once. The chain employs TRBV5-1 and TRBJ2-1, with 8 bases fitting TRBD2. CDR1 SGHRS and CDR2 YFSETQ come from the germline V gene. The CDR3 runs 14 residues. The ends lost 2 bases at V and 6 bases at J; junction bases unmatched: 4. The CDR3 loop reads CASSLPAGGNEQFF. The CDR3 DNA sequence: TGCGCCAGCAGCTTACCCGCGGGGGGCAATGAGCAGTTCTTC.

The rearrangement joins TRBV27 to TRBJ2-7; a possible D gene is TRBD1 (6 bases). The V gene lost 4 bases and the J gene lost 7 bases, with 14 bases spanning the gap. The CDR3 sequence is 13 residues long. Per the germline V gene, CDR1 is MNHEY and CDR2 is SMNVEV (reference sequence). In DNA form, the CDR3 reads TGTGCCAGCAGTTCAACGGGGCAGGGGGAGCAGTACTTC. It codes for CASSSTGQGEQYF.

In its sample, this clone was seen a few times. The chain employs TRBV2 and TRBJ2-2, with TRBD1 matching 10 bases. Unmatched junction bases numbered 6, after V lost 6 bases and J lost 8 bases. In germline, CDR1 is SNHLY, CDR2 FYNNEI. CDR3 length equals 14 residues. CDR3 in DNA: TGTGCCAGCAGGGGGACAGGGGCCCAGGGGGAGCTGTTTTTT. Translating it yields CASRGTGAQGELFF.

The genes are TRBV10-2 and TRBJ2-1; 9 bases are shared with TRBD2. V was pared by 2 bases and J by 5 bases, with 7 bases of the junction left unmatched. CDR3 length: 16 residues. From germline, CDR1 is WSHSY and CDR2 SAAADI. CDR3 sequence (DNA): TGCGCCAGCAGTGAGCTAAGCGGGGGGTACAACAATGAGCAGTTCTTC. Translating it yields CASSELSGGYNNEQFF.

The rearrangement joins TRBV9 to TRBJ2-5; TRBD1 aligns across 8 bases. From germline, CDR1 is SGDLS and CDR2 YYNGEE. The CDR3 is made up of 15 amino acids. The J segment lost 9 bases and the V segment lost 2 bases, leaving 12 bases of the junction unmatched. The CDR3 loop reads CASSVGDRGPVSQYF. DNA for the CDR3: TGTGCCAGCAGCGTGGGAGACAGGGGACCGGTTTCCCAGTACTTC.

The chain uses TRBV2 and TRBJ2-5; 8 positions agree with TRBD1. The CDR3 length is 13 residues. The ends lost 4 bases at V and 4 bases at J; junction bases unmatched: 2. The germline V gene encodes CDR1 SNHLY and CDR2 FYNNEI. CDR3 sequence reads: CASSVTGGETQYF. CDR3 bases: TGTGCCAGCAGTGTAACAGGGGGAGAGACCCAGTACTTC.

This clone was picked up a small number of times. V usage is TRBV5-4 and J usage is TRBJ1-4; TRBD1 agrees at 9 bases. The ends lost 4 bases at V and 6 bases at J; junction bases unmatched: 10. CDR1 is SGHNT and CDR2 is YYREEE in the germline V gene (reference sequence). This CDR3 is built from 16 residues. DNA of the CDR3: TGTGCCAGCAGCGCCAAAAGGGGACAGGGCGATGAAAAACTGTTTTTT. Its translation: CASSAKRGQGDEKLFF.

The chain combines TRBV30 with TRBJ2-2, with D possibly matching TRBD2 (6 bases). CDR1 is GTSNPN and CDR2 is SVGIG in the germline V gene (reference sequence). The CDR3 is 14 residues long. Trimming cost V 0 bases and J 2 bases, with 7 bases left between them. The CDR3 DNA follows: TGTGCCTGGAGTGTAGGGACTAACACCGGGGAGCTGTTTTTT. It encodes CAWSVGTNTGELFF.

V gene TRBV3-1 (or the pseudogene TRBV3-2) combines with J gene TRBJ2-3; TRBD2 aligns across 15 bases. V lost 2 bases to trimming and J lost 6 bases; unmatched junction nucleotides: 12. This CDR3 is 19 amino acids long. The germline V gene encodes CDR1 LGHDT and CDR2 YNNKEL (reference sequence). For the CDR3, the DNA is TGTGCCAGCAGCCAAATTACGGGACTAGCGGGGGGTAAATCGGATACGCAGTATTTT. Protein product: CASSQITGLAGGKSDTQYF.

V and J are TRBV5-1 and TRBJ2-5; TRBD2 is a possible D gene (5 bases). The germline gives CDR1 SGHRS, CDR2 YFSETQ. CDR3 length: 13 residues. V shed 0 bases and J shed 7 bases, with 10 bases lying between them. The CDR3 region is CASSLVEGATQYF. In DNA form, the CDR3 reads TGCGCCAGCAGCTTGGTTGAGGGTGCGACCCAGTACTTC.

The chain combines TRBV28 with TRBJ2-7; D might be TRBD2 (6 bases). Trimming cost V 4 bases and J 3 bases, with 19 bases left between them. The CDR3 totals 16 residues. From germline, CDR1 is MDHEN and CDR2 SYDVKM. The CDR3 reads CASSSGGWQGSYEQYF. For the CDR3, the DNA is TGTGCCAGCAGTTCCGGAGGGTGGCAGGGCAGCTACGAGCAGTACTTC.

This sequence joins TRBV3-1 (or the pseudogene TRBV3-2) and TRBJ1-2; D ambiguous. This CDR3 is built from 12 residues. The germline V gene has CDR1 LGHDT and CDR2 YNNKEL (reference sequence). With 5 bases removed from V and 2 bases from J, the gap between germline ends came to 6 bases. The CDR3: CASSTLNYGYTF. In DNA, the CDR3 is TGTGCCAGCAGCACACTAAACTATGGCTACACCTTC.

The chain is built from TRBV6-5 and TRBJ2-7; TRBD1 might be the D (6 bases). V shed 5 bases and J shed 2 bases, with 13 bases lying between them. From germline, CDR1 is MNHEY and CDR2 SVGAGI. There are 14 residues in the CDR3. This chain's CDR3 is CASSPRTDPYEQYF. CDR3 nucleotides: TGTGCCAGCAGTCCTAGGACAGATCCCTACGAGCAGTACTTC.

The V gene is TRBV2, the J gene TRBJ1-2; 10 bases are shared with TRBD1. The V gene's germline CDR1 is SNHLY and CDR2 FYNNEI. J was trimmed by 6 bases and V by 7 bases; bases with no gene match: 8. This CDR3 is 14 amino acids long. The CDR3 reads CASTRQGAGDGYTF. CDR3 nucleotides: TGTGCCAGCACAAGACAGGGGGCAGGTGATGGCTACACCTTC.

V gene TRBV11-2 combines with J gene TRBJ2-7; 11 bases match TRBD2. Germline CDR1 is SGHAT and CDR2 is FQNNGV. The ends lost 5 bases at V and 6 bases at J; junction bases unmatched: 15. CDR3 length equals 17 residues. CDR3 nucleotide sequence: TGTGCCAGCAGCCGAACCTCCCTAGCGGGGGGATTCGGCGAGCAGTACTTC. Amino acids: CASSRTSLAGGFGEQYF. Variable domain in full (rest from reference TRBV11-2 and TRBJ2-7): EAGVAQSPRYKIIEKRQSVAFWCNPISGHATLYWYQQILGQGPKLLIQFQNNGVVDDSQLPKDRFSAERLKGVDSTLKIQPAKLEDSAVYLCASSRTSLAGGFGEQYFGPGTRLTVT.